The T cell receptor beta chain described here comes from a study of shared clonotypes between healthy human individuals. Study-wide results and limits: Shared clonotypes across all four donors exceeded non-shared ones in generation probability.

J lost 2 bases, V lost 0 bases, and 4 bases had no gene match. The CDR3 is 16 amino acids. Germline lookup yields CDR1 SEHNR and CDR2 FQNEAQ (reference sequence). In the source study's methods: From ImmunoSEQ came sequences covering only the junction and carrying no quality scores, so filtering differed. The repertoire was sequenced with immunoSEQ multiplex PCR; TCRdb's copy has only in-frame clones and lacks some. The V and J calls and the clone size are those of that table, but D and trimming were determined from the DNA. The table lists 2.3 million or so clones, more than 80% of them singletons. On this clone itself: Its antigen remains unknown. Different DNA sequences within this sample yield the same CDR3.

The TCR sequence derives from a man aged 18 to 35 in good health. Some clones in this sample may be carry-over from other donors' samples. V and J are TRBV7-9 and TRBJ2-1, with 7 positions matching TRBD2. The specimen sequenced was naive CD4+ T cells from PBMCs. Subset defined: CD45RA+ positively selected. The CDR3 DNA reads as TGTGCCAGCAGCTTAGCGGGCGGGAGACCCTACAATGAGCAGTTCTTC. This sequence encodes CASSLAGGRPYNEQFF.